The clone carrying this T cell receptor beta chain showed up just a few times. What it recognizes is unknown. This sample was taken from a study of identical twins. Regarding the study as a whole: Compared with unrelated sharing, twin-shared out-of-frame alpha sequences had more low-probability sequences. Findings came from cross-sectional statistics, without long-term follow-up of donors.

All of the donors were Caucasians in good health. This CDR3 has 15 amino acids. V shed 4 bases, J shed 11 bases, and the junction held 12 bases outside the gene matches. Germline assignment: CDR1 LGHNA and CDR2 YSLEER. The authors used template switching to add a universal primer site and gave cDNA unique molecular identifiers. TCRdb re-derived calls from the 5' RACE reads in MiXCR, one entry per CDR3 protein. Altogether 570,000 or so distinct CDR3 sequences are present, nearly 10% being singletons, with the ten largest covering 3%. The sample also formed part of further work on yellow fever vaccine responses in identical twins.

This TCR was sampled from a young woman in good health. Sequenced material: PBMCs. The chain uses TRBV4-3 and TRBJ2-1, with TRBD2 matching 9 bases. CDR3 in DNA: TGCGCCAGCAGCCCGACTAGCGGACACCTAATGAAGCAGTTCTTC. Its translation is CASSPTSGHLMKQFF.